Listed here are 16 T cell receptor beta chains from one sample, sequenced in a study of T cell changes during pregnancy in multiple sclerosis. Some clones are missing from TCRdb's copy, which holds only in-frame ones; the method was immunoSEQ multiplex PCR. The table includes around 80,000 clones, about 92% detected once. The source material was peripheral blood, sampled before pregnancy. The receptor set was obtained from a female donor with multiple sclerosis, enrolled in a pregnancy study.

This clone has more than one count but fewer than ten. The rearrangement links TRBV9 to TRBJ1-1; D is unresolved. V gave up 4 bases and J gave up 3 bases, with 7 bases separating them. Germline lookup yields CDR1 SGDLS and CDR2 YYNGEE. The CDR3 loop spans 12 amino acids. The CDR3 bases are TGTGCCAGCAGCCCAGGATACACTGAAGCTTTCTTT. Its translation: CASSPGYTEAFF. The complete variable domain, with remaining parts taken from reference TRBV9 and TRBJ1-1, reads DSGVTQTPKHLITATGQRVTLRCSPRSGDLSVYWYQQSLDQGLQFLIQYYNGEERAKGNILERFSAQQFPDLHSELNLSSLELGDSALYFCASSPGYTEAFFGQGTRLTVV.

The DNA for the CDR3 is TGTGCCAGCAGTCCCGGACAGGGGTCGCCAGATACGCAGTATTTT. Translation: CASSPGQGSPDTQYF. This rearrangement joins TRBV7-6 to TRBJ2-3, with 9 bases fitting TRBD1. The V gene's germline CDR1 is SGHVS and CDR2 FNYEAQ. The ends lost 6 bases at V and 4 bases at J; junction bases unmatched: 8. The CDR3 loop spans 15 amino acids.

The chain uses TRBV30 and TRBJ1-2, with 9 bases aligning to TRBD1. This CDR3 has 12 residues. Per germline, CDR1 GTSNPN and CDR2 SVGIG (reference sequence). V shed 5 bases, J shed 7 bases, and the junction held 5 bases outside the gene matches. For the CDR3, the DNA is TGTGCCTGGCACAGGGGGCGGACTGGCTACACCTTC. Amino acid sequence: CAWHRGRTGYTF. Drawing the rest from reference TRBV30 and TRBJ1-2, the complete variable domain is SQTIHQWPATLVQPVGSPLSLECTVEGTSNPNLYWYRQAAGRGLQLLFYSVGIGQISSEVPQNLSASRPQDRQFILSSKKLLLSDSGFYLCAWHRGRTGYTFGSGTRLTVV.

This clone has just one count. V and J are TRBV7-9 and TRBJ1-2, with D possibly TRBD1 on 5 matching bases. CDR1 and CDR2 (germline): SEHNR, FQNEAQ (reference sequence). The CDR3 is made up of 15 amino acids. The germline V and J ends were trimmed by 1 base and 5 bases, with 14 bases remaining between them. This CDR3 reads CASSLEAGNLYGYTF. The CDR3 DNA reads TGTGCCAGCAGCTTAGAGGCAGGGAACCTTTATGGCTACACCTTC.

V usage is TRBV28 and J usage is TRBJ2-5, with D unclear. Trimming cost V 2 bases and J 5 bases, with 6 bases left between them. The CDR3 contains 12 residues. Germline lookup yields CDR1 MDHEN and CDR2 SYDVKM. The CDR3 coding sequence is TGTGCCAGCAGTTTAGCTAGGGAGACCCAGTACTTC. Its protein is CASSLARETQYF. Full variable domain (rest looked up from reference TRBV28 and TRBJ2-5): DVKVTQSSRYLVKRTGEKVFLECVQDMDHENMFWYRQDPGLGLRLIYFSYDVKMKEKGDIPEGYSVSREKKERFSLILESASTNQTSMYLCASSLARETQYFGPGTRLLVL.

V and J are TRBV11-2 and TRBJ2-3, with TRBD2 matching over 12 bases. Per the germline V gene, CDR1 is SGHAT and CDR2 is FQNNGV. There are 17 residues in the CDR3. V shed 0 bases, J shed 5 bases, and the junction held 6 bases outside the gene matches. CDR3 DNA sequence: TGTGCCAGCAGCTTAGATCCGCCTAGCGGGGGGGTAGATACGCAGTATTTT. It is translated as CASSLDPPSGGVDTQYF.

The J gene is TRBJ1-4, the V gene TRBV2; D remains unclear. Trimming cost V 6 bases and J 7 bases, with 12 bases left between them. The CDR3 totals 13 residues. Germline CDR1 reads SNHLY; CDR2 reads FYNNEI. CDR3 sequence (DNA): TGTGCCAGCAGCGGCGGGGAGAGTGAAAAACTGTTTTTT. Amino acids: CASSGGESEKLFF.

The count of this clone is one. This sequence joins TRBV13 and TRBJ2-7; 11 bases agree with TRBD2. V shed 0 bases, J shed 5 bases, and the junction held 3 bases outside the gene matches. Germline CDR1 PRHDT, CDR2 FYEKMQ (reference sequence). CDR3 length: 15 residues. The CDR3 sequence: CASSLGATSGNEQYF. In nucleotides, the CDR3 is TGTGCCAGCAGCTTAGGGGCGACTAGCGGGAACGAGCAGTACTTC. Combining the CDR3 with reference TRBV13 and TRBJ2-7 gives the whole variable domain AAGVIQSPRHLIKEKRETATLKCYPIPRHDTVYWYQQGPGQDPQFLISFYEKMQSDKGSIPDRFSAQQFSDYHSELNMSSLELGDSALYFCASSLGATSGNEQYFGPGTRLTVT.

V gene TRBV5-1 combines with J gene TRBJ2-7; 7 bases are shared with TRBD2. V dropped 0 bases and J dropped 4; count of bases not matched to a gene: 7. Germline V gives CDR1 SGHRS, CDR2 YFSETQ. The CDR3 spans 15 residues. DNA of the CDR3: TGCGCCAGCAGCTTGGTTGGTGGCGGGAGTTACGAGCAGTACTTC. As protein: CASSLVGGGSYEQYF.

The rearrangement uses TRBV28 and TRBJ2-5; possibly TRBD2 for D (6 bases). Germline values: CDR1 MDHEN, CDR2 SYDVKM. The CDR3 has 16 amino acids. V lost 1 base and J lost 5, with 17 bases in between. CDR3 loop: CASSLFGGVAPETQYF. The DNA for the CDR3 is TGTGCCAGCAGTTTATTTGGCGGGGTCGCCCCGGAGACCCAGTACTTC. Variable domain in full (rest from reference TRBV28 and TRBJ2-5): DVKVTQSSRYLVKRTGEKVFLECVQDMDHENMFWYRQDPGLGLRLIYFSYDVKMKEKGDIPEGYSVSREKKERFSLILESASTNQTSMYLCASSLFGGVAPETQYFGPGTRLLVL.

The gene calls are TRBV5-1 and TRBJ2-1, with TRBD2 identical over 11 bases. Germline V CDR1 and CDR2: SGHRS, YFSETQ. With 3 bases clipped from V and 5 bases from J, the junction kept 1 base outside the gene matches. The CDR3 spans 14 residues. The CDR3 spells CASSSGLADNEQFF. CDR3 nucleotide sequence: TGCGCCAGCAGCTCGGGACTAGCGGACAATGAGCAGTTCTTC.

V and J are TRBV5-1 and TRBJ1-4; tentatively, D is TRBD1 (5 bases). V was clipped by 5 bases and J by 0 bases, with 8 bases between them. The CDR3 covers 14 residues. In germline, CDR1 is SGHRS, CDR2 YFSETQ. CDR3 sequence reads: CASRKQATNEKLFF. DNA of the CDR3: TGCGCCAGCAGGAAACAGGCAACTAATGAAAAACTGTTTTTT.

This chain uses TRBV5-6 with TRBJ2-5; 7 bases agree with TRBD2. The V gene's germline CDR1 is SGHDT and CDR2 YYEEEE. V shed 6 bases and J 5 bases; nucleotides not matched to a gene: 22. The CDR3 is made up of 18 amino acids. In DNA, the CDR3 is TGTGCCAGCACCAAGCCTTTTCTGGGGGGGAATAGTATGGAGACCCAGTACTTC. Translated, it gives CASTKPFLGGNSMETQYF.

This clone was observed once. The gene calls are TRBV28 and TRBJ2-7, with TRBD1 matching 8 bases. This CDR3 has 15 residues. Germline CDR1 MDHEN, CDR2 SYDVKM. V was pared by 3 bases and J by 5 bases, with 9 bases of the junction left unmatched. The CDR3 spells CASSFFRDRFNEQYF. For the CDR3, the DNA is TGTGCCAGCAGTTTTTTCCGGGACAGGTTTAACGAGCAGTACTTC.

The J gene is TRBJ2-2, the V gene TRBV7-9, with no clear D. This CDR3 comprises 12 residues. The germline V gene has CDR1 SEHNR and CDR2 FQNEAQ (reference sequence). V was pared by 6 bases and J by 5 bases, with 7 bases between. DNA for the CDR3: TGTGCCAGCAGAGATACAACCGGGGAGCTGTTTTTT. Its translation: CASRDTTGELFF.

The J gene is TRBJ2-1, the V gene TRBV27; 7 positions agree with TRBD1. The CDR3 spans 17 residues. The germline V gene has CDR1 MNHEY and CDR2 SMNVEV (reference sequence). Unmatched junction bases numbered 6, after V lost 1 base and J lost 0 bases. CDR3 loop: CASSLFGRQGSYNEQFF. CDR3 in DNA: TGTGCCAGCAGTTTATTTGGGCGACAGGGCTCCTACAATGAGCAGTTCTTC.